These 30 T cell receptor beta chains share one sample of origin, sequenced in a study of blood T cell repertoires in COVID-19. Clones were read by immunoSEQ multiplex PCR, and TCRdb kept only the in-frame ones, dropping some. The profile shows 180,000 or so clones, approximately 89% of them singletons. The sample consisted of peripheral blood. These receptors all come from a woman under 40 with acute or convalescent COVID-19.

A single count supports this clone. The chain is built from TRBV10-1 and TRBJ2-5, with a tentative D call TRBD2 (5 bases). The V gene lost 3 bases and the J gene lost 5 bases, with 10 bases spanning the gap. The CDR3 runs to 13 residues. The germline V gene encodes CDR1 WNHNN and CDR2 SYGVQD (reference sequence). The CDR3 coding sequence is TGCGCCAGCAGTGAACGGGGTAGGGAGACCCAGTACTTC. It translates to CASSERGRETQYF.

This clone turned up a few times. The CDR3 DNA reads TGTGCCAGCAGTTTAGCAGGGGGAGTCCGTCGCACCGGGGAGCTGTTTTTT. Its protein product is CASSLAGGVRRTGELFF. The chain uses TRBV28 and TRBJ2-2; 7 bases line up with TRBD1. Germline-derived CDR1 and CDR2 are MDHEN and SYDVKM. V lost 2 bases and J lost 4; bases outside the gene matches: 10. This CDR3 has 17 amino acids.

The V gene is TRBV20-1, the J gene TRBJ1-2; D possibly corresponds to TRBD1 (5 bases). V was cut by 6 bases and J by 6 bases, with 11 bases left in between. Germline-derived CDR1 and CDR2 are DFQATT and SNEGSKA (reference sequence). The CDR3 has 11 residues. The CDR3 DNA is TGCAGTGCCATGGGGCCTCATGGCTACACCTTC. Protein sequence: CSAMGPHGYTF.

J is TRBJ2-5 and V is TRBV11-2; TRBD1 is a possible D gene (6 bases). The germline gives CDR1 SGHAT, CDR2 FQNNGV. The CDR3 spans 17 residues. The V end was cut by 1 base, the J end by 8 bases, with 23 bases between. The CDR3 region has the DNA TGTGCCAGCAGCTTAGTTGGTATTGGGGGCGGTGGCCCCACCCAGTACTTC. Translation gives CASSLVGIGGGGPTQYF.

The chain couples TRBV6-5 to TRBJ2-3, with D maybe TRBD2 (5 bases). Looked up from germline, CDR1 is MNHEY and CDR2 is SVGAGI. The CDR3 runs 12 residues. V was pared by 5 bases and J by 6 bases, with 9 bases between. CDR3 sequence: CASSTRRDTQYF. CDR3 bases: TGTGCCAGCAGTACGCGGAGGGATACGCAGTATTTT.

The genes are TRBV9 and TRBJ2-7, with 8 bases lining up with TRBD2. Germline V gives CDR1 SGDLS, CDR2 YYNGEE. The CDR3 contains 15 residues. J gave up 1 base and V 0 bases, and 3 bases lay outside the gene matches. CDR3 DNA: TGTGCCAGCAGCGTAGATGGGACTAGGTCCTACGAGCAGTACTTC. Translating it yields CASSVDGTRSYEQYF.

V usage is TRBV28 and J usage is TRBJ1-5; D might be TRBD1 (6 bases). CDR1 is MDHEN and CDR2 is SYDVKM in the germline V gene. The CDR3 covers 15 residues. V was trimmed by 6 bases and J by 5 bases, leaving 17 bases between them. The CDR3 protein is CASSSQGTPHQPQHF. The CDR3 DNA reads as TGTGCCAGCAGCTCACAGGGAACCCCTCATCAGCCCCAGCATTTT.

The chain couples TRBV7-2 to TRBJ2-3; 8 bases are shared with TRBD2. V lost 5 bases and J lost 6; bases outside the gene matches: 4. The CDR3 loop spans 13 amino acids. Germline V gene data show CDR1 as SGHTA and CDR2 as FQGNSA. The CDR3 here is CASSPPGGDTQYF. CDR3 in DNA: TGTGCCAGCAGCCCTCCGGGAGGGGATACGCAGTATTTT.

This clone has a handful of counts. V is TRBV2 and J is TRBJ2-4; 7 bases agree with TRBD1. Germline CDR1 and CDR2: SNHLY and FYNNEI. Unmatched junction bases numbered 8, after V lost 6 bases and J lost 6 bases. The CDR3 consists of 14 residues. The CDR3 protein is CASRVRGQGNIQYF. The CDR3 nucleotides are TGTGCCAGCAGAGTAAGGGGGCAGGGAAACATTCAGTACTTC.

The genes are TRBV5-1 and TRBJ2-5; D remains ambiguous. The V gene lost 0 bases and the J gene lost 1 base, with 7 bases spanning the gap. CDR3 length equals 14 residues. Germline-derived CDR1 and CDR2 are SGHRS and YFSETQ. DNA of the CDR3: TGCGCCAGCAGCTTGGGCGATCGCCAAGAGACCCAGTACTTC. It codes for CASSLGDRQETQYF.

The V gene is TRBV19, the J gene TRBJ2-2; D is unresolved. Germline CDR1 is LNHDA and CDR2 is SQIVND (reference sequence). V was trimmed by 7 bases and J by 0 bases, leaving 9 bases between them. The length of the CDR3 is 14 residues. The CDR3: CASNPNANTGELFF. The CDR3 nucleotides are TGTGCCAGTAATCCCAATGCGAACACCGGGGAGCTGTTTTTT.

The V call is TRBV5-4, the J call TRBJ2-7; D might be TRBD1 (7 bases). Trimming pared 4 bases from V and 4 bases from J, leaving 18 bases between. CDR3 length equals 15 residues. Germline CDR1 SGHNT, CDR2 YYREEE (reference sequence). In DNA, the CDR3 is TGTGCCAGCAGCATTCGACAGGGAGGCGGTTACGAGCAGTACTTC. It encodes CASSIRQGGGYEQYF.

The table lists this clone with a count of one. The V gene is TRBV28, the J gene TRBJ2-1; TRBD2 might be the D (6 bases). Trimming took 6 bases from V and 4 from J, leaving 13 bases between them. Germline CDR1 and CDR2: MDHEN and SYDVKM. This CDR3 comprises 14 residues. The CDR3 DNA sequence: TGTGCCAGCAGAACCAGGGACTCTTACAATGAGCAGTTCTTC. Residues: CASRTRDSYNEQFF.

CDR3 DNA: TGTGCCAGCAGCTATTTACCGGTGGAGCTGTTTTTT. As protein: CASSYLPVELFF. The V call is TRBV7-9, the J call TRBJ2-2; D remains unclear. The CDR3 has 12 amino acids. Germline V gives CDR1 SEHNR, CDR2 FQNEAQ (reference sequence). The V gene lost 4 bases and the J gene lost 10 bases, with 10 bases spanning the gap.

This clone showed up just a few times. V gene TRBV7-2 combines with J gene TRBJ2-7; TRBD1 agrees at 8 bases. This CDR3 is 15 amino acids long. V lost 5 bases to trimming and J lost 7 bases; unmatched junction nucleotides: 13. Germline CDR1 and CDR2: SGHTA and FQGNSA. CDR3 coding DNA: TGTGCCAGCAGCCTCGGACAGGGAGGATGGGGGGAGCAGTACTTC. This gives the protein CASSLGQGGWGEQYF.

V is TRBV2 and J is TRBJ1-4; 7 nucleotides agree with TRBD1. With V trimmed by 6 bases and J by 8 bases, 9 bases remained unmatched. CDR1 and CDR2 (germline): SNHLY, FYNNEI. This CDR3 region has 14 residues. The CDR3 protein is CASRAQGLSEKLFF. The CDR3 bases are TGTGCCAGCAGGGCACAGGGGTTAAGCGAAAAACTGTTTTTT.

The rearrangement links TRBV5-1 to TRBJ2-2; 10 positions agree with TRBD1. The V and J ends lost 0 bases and 6 bases, in that order; junction bases with no gene match: 5. The germline V gene has CDR1 SGHRS and CDR2 YFSETQ. The CDR3 runs 16 residues. Here the CDR3 reads CASSLVGTGVSGELFF. For the CDR3, the DNA is TGCGCCAGCAGCTTGGTGGGGACAGGGGTATCCGGGGAGCTGTTTTTT.

The genes are TRBV16 and TRBJ2-5; 8 bases are shared with TRBD2. The CDR3 runs 15 residues. V shed 7 bases, J shed 5 bases, and the junction held 12 bases outside the gene matches. CDR1 is KGHSY and CDR2 is FQNENV in the germline V gene. The CDR3 DNA is TGTGCCAGCAACACCGGGACTAGGCGAGTGGAGACCCAGTACTTC. This gives the protein CASNTGTRRVETQYF.

Here the CDR3 reads CASSSSEVTEAFF. The CDR3 coding sequence is TGCGCCAGCAGCTCGTCTGAGGTTACTGAAGCTTTCTTT. The chain joins TRBV5-1 to TRBJ1-1; D gene unclear. V lost 3 bases and J 5 bases, leaving 11 bases between the germline ends. The germline CDR1 and CDR2 sequences are SGHRS and YFSETQ. CDR3 length: 13 amino acids.

CDR3 bases: TGTGCCAGCAGTGAATACGAAGGAGGGTTCATGGATACGCAGTATTTT. Translation: CASSEYEGGFMDTQYF. The rearrangement uses TRBV6-1 and TRBJ2-3; weak D call: TRBD2 (6 bases). V was shortened by 2 bases and J by 6 bases, with 18 bases between the two germline ends. There are 16 residues in the CDR3. CDR1 MNHNS and CDR2 SASEGT come from the germline V gene.

The chain joins TRBV5-1 to TRBJ1-5, with D perhaps matching TRBD1 (6 bases). CDR3 length equals 15 residues. V dropped 4 bases and J dropped 4 bases, with 15 bases sitting between them. The germline CDR1 and CDR2 sequences are SGHRS and YFSETQ. The CDR3 region is CASSPGTSGNQPQHF. CDR3 bases: TGCGCCAGCAGCCCAGGGACATCGGGAAATCAGCCCCAGCATTTT.

The CDR3 DNA reads as TGTGCCAGCAGCCCGAACCCCCAGTCCTACGAGCAGTACTTC. Its protein product is CASSPNPQSYEQYF. The rearrangement joins TRBV13 to TRBJ2-7; D call uncertain. This CDR3 is built from 14 residues. Trimming left V 5 bases short and J 1 base short, with 12 bases between. Germline-derived CDR1 and CDR2 are PRHDT and FYEKMQ (reference sequence).

The rearrangement uses TRBV24-1 and TRBJ2-3, with TRBD1 identical over 9 bases. V gave up 5 bases and J gave up 1 base; unmatched junction bases: 3. CDR1 and CDR2 from the germline V gene are KGHDR and SFDVKD. This CDR3 has 15 amino acids. The CDR3: CATSVTGGGTDTQYF. CDR3 DNA: TGTGCCACCAGTGTCACAGGGGGCGGCACAGATACGCAGTATTTT.

This clone is a singleton in its sample. The CDR3 here is CASSKAHEANEQFF. The CDR3 region has the DNA TGTGCCAGCAGCAAAGCTCATGAAGCTAATGAGCAGTTCTTC. This sequence joins TRBV21-1 and TRBJ2-1; the D call of TRBD2 is as the table states it, not checked on the DNA. TRBV21-1 is shown as a pseudogene. The CDR3 is made up of 14 amino acids.

This chain uses TRBV28 with TRBJ2-5; D unresolved. From germline, CDR1 is MDHEN and CDR2 SYDVKM. The CDR3 totals 12 residues. V shed 10 bases and J shed 4 bases, with 13 bases lying between them. The CDR3 spells CATRPRGETQYF. DNA of the CDR3: TGTGCCACCCGTCCCCGCGGAGAGACCCAGTACTTC.

The chain links TRBV11-2 to TRBJ2-2; TRBD2 matches 10 bases. CDR1 SGHAT and CDR2 FQNNGV come from the germline V gene. The CDR3 consists of 19 residues. V was clipped by 2 bases and J by 8 bases; unmatched bases: 17. This CDR3 reads CASSLIQPPLAGEGGELFF. Here the CDR3 DNA reads TGTGCCAGCAGCTTAATTCAACCCCCCCTAGCGGGAGAAGGAGGGGAGCTGTTTTTT.

The table lists this clone with a few counts. The CDR3 sequence is CASSLGQGYNEQFF. CDR3 sequence (DNA): TGTGCCAGCAGCTTAGGACAGGGTTACAATGAGCAGTTCTTC. The chain uses TRBV7-9 and TRBJ2-1; 7 nucleotides match TRBD1. V gave up 1 base and J gave up 4 bases; unmatched junction bases: 1. Per germline, CDR1 SEHNR and CDR2 FQNEAQ (reference sequence). The CDR3 extends over 14 amino acids.

V is TRBV5-1 and J is TRBJ2-2; D is perhaps TRBD2 (6 bases). The CDR3 extends over 15 amino acids. V was cut by 4 bases and J by 2 bases, with 12 bases left in between. The germline CDR1 and CDR2 sequences are SGHRS and YFSETQ. CDR3 DNA: TGCGCCAGCAGCGGAACGGGAGTCAACACCGGGGAGCTGTTTTTT. Amino acid sequence: CASSGTGVNTGELFF.

This clone was seen just once. V usage is TRBV28 and J usage is TRBJ2-5; possible D gene TRBD1, 5 bases. The V end lost 6 bases, the J end lost 4 bases, and 15 bases lay between the germline ends. The germline CDR1 and CDR2 sequences are MDHEN and SYDVKM. CDR3 length equals 14 residues. The CDR3 reads CASRLSGHGETQYF. The CDR3 DNA sequence: TGTGCCAGCAGATTGTCAGGACATGGAGAGACCCAGTACTTC.

The rearrangement uses TRBV6-5 and TRBJ2-1, with 7 bases matching TRBD2. Looked up from germline, CDR1 is MNHEY and CDR2 is SVGAGI. The V gene end was trimmed by 7 bases and the J gene end by 7 bases; junction bases not matched to a gene: 13. CDR3 size: 15 residues. This CDR3 reads CASTQGAGWANEQFF. CDR3 nucleotides: TGTGCCAGCACTCAGGGAGCGGGATGGGCAAATGAGCAGTTCTTC.